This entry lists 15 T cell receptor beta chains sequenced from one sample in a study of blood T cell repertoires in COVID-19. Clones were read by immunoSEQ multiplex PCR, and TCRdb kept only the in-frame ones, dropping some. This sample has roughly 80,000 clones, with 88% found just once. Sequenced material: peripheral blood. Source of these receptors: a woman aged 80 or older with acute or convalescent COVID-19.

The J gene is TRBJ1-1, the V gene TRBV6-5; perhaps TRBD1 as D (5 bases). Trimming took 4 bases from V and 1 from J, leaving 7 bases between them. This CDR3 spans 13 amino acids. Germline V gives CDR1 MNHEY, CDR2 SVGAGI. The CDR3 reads CASSSDKNTEAFF. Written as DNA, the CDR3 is TGTGCCAGCAGTTCGGACAAGAACACTGAAGCTTTCTTT.

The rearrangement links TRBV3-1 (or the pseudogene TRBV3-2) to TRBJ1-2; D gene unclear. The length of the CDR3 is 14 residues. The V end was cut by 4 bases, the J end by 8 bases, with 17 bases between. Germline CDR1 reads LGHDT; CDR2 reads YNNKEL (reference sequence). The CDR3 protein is CASSPSGRVGGYTF. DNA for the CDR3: TGTGCCAGCAGCCCCTCGGGGAGGGTGGGAGGCTACACCTTC.

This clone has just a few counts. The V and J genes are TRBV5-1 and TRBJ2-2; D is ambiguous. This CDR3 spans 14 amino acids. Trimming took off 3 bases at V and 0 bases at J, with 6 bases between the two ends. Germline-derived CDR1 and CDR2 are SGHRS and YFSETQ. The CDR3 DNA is TGCGCCAGCAGCTCGACTCCGAACACCGGGGAGCTGTTTTTT. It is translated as CASSSTPNTGELFF.

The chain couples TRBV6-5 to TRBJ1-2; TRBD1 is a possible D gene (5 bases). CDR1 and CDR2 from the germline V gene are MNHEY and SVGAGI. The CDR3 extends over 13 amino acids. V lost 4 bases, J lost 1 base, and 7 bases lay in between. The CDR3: CASSLQVNYGYTF. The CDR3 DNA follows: TGTGCCAGCAGTTTACAGGTTAACTATGGCTACACCTTC.

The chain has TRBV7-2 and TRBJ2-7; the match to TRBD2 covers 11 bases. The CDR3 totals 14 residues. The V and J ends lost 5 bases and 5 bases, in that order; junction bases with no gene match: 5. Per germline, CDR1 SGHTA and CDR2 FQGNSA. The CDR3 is CASSPQLAGDEQYF. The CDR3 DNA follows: TGTGCCAGCAGCCCACAACTAGCGGGAGACGAGCAGTACTTC.

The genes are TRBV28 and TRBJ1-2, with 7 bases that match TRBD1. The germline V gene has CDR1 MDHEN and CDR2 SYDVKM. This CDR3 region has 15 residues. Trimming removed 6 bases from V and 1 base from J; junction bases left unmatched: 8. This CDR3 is CASSPSDRINYGYTF. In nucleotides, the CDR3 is TGTGCCAGCAGCCCCTCGGACAGGATTAACTATGGCTACACCTTC.

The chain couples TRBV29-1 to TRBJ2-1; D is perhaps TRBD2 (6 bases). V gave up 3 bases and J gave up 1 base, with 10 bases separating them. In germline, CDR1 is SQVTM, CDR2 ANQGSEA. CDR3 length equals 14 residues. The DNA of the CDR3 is TGCAGCGTTGATACGGGGGTATCCTACAATGAGCAGTTCTTC. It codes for CSVDTGVSYNEQFF.

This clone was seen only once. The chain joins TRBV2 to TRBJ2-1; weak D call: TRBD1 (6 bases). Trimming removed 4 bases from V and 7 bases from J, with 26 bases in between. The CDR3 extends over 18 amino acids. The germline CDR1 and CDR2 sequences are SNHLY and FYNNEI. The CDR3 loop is CASSVFQDSRPGGNEQFF. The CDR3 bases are TGTGCCAGCAGTGTTTTTCAGGACAGCCGCCCTGGGGGTAATGAGCAGTTCTTC.

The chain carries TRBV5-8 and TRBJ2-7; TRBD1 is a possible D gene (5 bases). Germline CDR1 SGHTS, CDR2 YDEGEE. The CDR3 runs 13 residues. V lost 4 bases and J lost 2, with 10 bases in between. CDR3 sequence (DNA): TGTGCCAGCAGCAAGACAGCTACCTACGAGCAGTACTTC. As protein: CASSKTATYEQYF.

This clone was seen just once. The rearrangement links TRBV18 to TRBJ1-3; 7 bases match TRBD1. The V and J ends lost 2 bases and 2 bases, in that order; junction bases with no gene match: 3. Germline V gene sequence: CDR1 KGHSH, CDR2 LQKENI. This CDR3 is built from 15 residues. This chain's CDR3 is CASSPRQGTGNTIYF. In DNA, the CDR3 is TGTGCCAGCTCACCAAGACAGGGCACTGGAAACACCATATATTTT. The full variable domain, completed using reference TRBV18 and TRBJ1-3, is NAGVMQNPRHLVRRRGQEARLRCSPMKGHSHVYWYRQLPEEGLKFMVYLQKENIIDESGMPKERFSAEFPKEGPSILRIQQVVRGDSAAYFCASSPRQGTGNTIYFGEGSWLTVV.

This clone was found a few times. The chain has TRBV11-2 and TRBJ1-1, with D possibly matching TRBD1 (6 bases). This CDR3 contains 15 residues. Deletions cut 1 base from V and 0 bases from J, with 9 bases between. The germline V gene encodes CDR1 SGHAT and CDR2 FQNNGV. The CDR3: CASSLVGTLNTEAFF. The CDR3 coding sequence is TGTGCCAGCAGCTTAGTAGGGACACTGAACACTGAAGCTTTCTTT.

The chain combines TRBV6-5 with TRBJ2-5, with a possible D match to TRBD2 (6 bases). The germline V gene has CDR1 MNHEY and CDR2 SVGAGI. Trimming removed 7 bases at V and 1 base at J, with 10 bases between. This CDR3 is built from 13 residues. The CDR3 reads CASTGTAQETQYF. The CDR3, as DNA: TGTGCCAGCACCGGGACTGCCCAAGAGACCCAGTACTTC.

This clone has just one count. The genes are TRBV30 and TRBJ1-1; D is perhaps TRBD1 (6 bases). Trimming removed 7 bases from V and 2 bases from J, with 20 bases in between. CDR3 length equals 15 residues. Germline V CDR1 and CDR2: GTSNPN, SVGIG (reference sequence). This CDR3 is CASRQVLLPNTEAFF. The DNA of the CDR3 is TGTGCCTCCCGACAGGTCCTCCTCCCAAACACTGAAGCTTTCTTT.

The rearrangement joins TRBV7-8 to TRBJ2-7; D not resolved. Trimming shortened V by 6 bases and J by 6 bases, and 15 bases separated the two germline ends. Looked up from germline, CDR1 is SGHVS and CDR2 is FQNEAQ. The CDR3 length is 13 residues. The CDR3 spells CASRLSPWSEQYF. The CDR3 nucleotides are TGTGCCAGCAGACTTAGCCCCTGGAGCGAGCAGTACTTC.

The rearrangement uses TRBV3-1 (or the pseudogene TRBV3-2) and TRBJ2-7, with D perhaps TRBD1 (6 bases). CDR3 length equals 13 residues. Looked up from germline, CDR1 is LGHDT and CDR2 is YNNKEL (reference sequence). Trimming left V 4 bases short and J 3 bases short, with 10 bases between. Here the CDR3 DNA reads TGTGCCAGCAGCCGCGGACAGCACTACGAGCAGTACTTC. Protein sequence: CASSRGQHYEQYF.